This entry concerns a single TCR beta chain. Its antigen remains unidentified. Trimming removed 5 bases from V and 2 bases from J; junction bases left unmatched: 10. The CDR3 spans 17 residues. This sample was included in a study of T cell repertoires in cytomegalovirus infection. From the reads, TCRdb called clonotypes with MiXCR, one entry per CDR3 protein. The repertoire holds a few hundred thousand distinct CDR3 sequences, with approximately 40% as singletons. Specimen: cultured PBMCs, collected from culture after CMV antigen stimulation. J is TRBJ1-5 and V is TRBV12-3 or TRBV12-4, with 9 bases lining up with TRBD1. The clonotype originates from a human donor in good health (CMV status not recorded). Some clones in this sample may be carry-over from other donors' samples. The CDR3: CASSPGQGSGGNQPQHF. CDR3 bases: TGTGCCAGCAGTCCGGGACAGGGAAGTGGGGGCAATCAGCCCCAGCATTTT.